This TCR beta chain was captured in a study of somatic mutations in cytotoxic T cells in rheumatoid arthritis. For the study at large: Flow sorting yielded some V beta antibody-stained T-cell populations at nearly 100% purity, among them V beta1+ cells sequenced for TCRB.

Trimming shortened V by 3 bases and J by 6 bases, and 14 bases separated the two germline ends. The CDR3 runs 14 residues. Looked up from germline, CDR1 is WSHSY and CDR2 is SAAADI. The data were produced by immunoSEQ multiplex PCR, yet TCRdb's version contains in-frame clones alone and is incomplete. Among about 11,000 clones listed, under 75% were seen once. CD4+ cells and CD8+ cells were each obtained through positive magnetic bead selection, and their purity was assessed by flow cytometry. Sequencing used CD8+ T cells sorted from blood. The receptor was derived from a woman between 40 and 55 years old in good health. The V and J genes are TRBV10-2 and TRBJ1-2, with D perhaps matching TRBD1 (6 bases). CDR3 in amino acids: CASSEEGPGDGYTF. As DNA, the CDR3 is TGCGCCAGCAGTGAAGAGGGGCCAGGGGATGGCTACACCTTC.